This entry lists 22 T cell receptor beta chains sequenced from one sample in a study of blood T cell repertoires in COVID-19. TCRdb keeps only in-frame clones here, not all; method: immunoSEQ multiplex PCR. The sample lists under 350,000 clones; 85% to 90% were seen once. Material: peripheral blood. The receptors here all came from a young man with active or convalescent COVID-19.

This chain uses TRBV19 with TRBJ1-3; tentative D call: TRBD1 (6 bases). The CDR3 contains 15 residues. CDR1 is LNHDA, CDR2 SQIVND, per germline (reference sequence). Trimming removed 4 bases from V and 0 bases from J, with 10 bases in between. The CDR3 region has the DNA TGTGCCAGTAGTACCACAGGGTCCTCTGGAAACACCATATATTTT. As protein: CASSTTGSSGNTIYF.

This chain uses TRBV7-2 with TRBJ2-1; 13 positions agree with TRBD2. Germline CDR1 is SGHTA and CDR2 is FQGNSA. The J segment lost 9 bases and the V segment lost 6 bases, leaving 8 bases of the junction unmatched. The CDR3 covers 15 residues. The CDR3: CASRAGTSGTGEQFF. CDR3 coding DNA: TGTGCCAGCAGGGCCGGGACTAGCGGGACGGGTGAGCAGTTCTTC. Supplemented by reference TRBV7-2 and TRBJ2-1, the full variable domain reads GAGVSQSPSNKVTEKGKDVELRCDPISGHTALYWYRQSLGQGLEFLIYFQGNSAPDKSGLPSDRFSAERTGGSVSTLTIQRTQQEDSAVYLCASRAGTSGTGEQFFGPGTRLTVL.

This clone appeared a few times. The V and J genes are TRBV5-1 and TRBJ2-1; TRBD1 aligns across 7 bases. CDR3 size: 15 residues. Germline lookup yields CDR1 SGHRS and CDR2 YFSETQ. With 0 bases clipped from V and 5 bases from J, the junction kept 5 bases outside the gene matches. The CDR3 region has the DNA TGCGCCAGCAGCTTGGGGACAGGCGAACACAATGAGCAGTTCTTC. The encoded protein is CASSLGTGEHNEQFF.

This chain links TRBV7-9 with TRBJ2-7; a weak D match, TRBD2 (6 bases). This CDR3 has 15 amino acids. The V gene lost 1 base and the J gene lost 3 bases, with 13 bases spanning the gap. Germline assignment: CDR1 SEHNR and CDR2 FQNEAQ (reference sequence). The DNA of the CDR3 is TGTGCCAGCAGCTTAGGGGATGGGCGGGGCTACGAGCAGTACTTC. Protein: CASSLGDGRGYEQYF.

The rearrangement joins TRBV6-1 to TRBJ1-2, with 11 bases identical to TRBD1. The V segment lost 4 bases and the J segment 7 bases; nucleotides outside the gene matches: 11. Germline V gene sequence: CDR1 MNHNS, CDR2 SASEGT. The CDR3 has 16 amino acids. This CDR3 is CASSVQRTGGSFGYTF. CDR3 in DNA: TGTGCCAGCAGTGTTCAGAGGACAGGGGGCTCCTTTGGCTACACCTTC.

The chain links TRBV5-1 to TRBJ1-1, with D perhaps matching TRBD1 (6 bases). The CDR3 consists of 11 residues. Germline CDR1 SGHRS, CDR2 YFSETQ. V was pared by 6 bases and J by 6 bases, with 9 bases between. This chain's CDR3 is CASTKGAEAFF. The CDR3 nucleotides read TGCGCCAGCACCAAGGGGGCTGAAGCTTTCTTT.

The rearrangement uses TRBV7-9 and TRBJ1-1; no clear D. The V gene lost 0 bases and the J gene lost 5 bases, with 10 bases spanning the gap. The CDR3 spans 14 residues. CDR1 is SEHNR and CDR2 is FQNEAQ in the germline V gene (reference sequence). The CDR3 coding sequence is TGTGCCAGCAGCTTAGCGGCCCTTCAAACTGAAGCTTTCTTT. It translates to CASSLAALQTEAFF.

This clone was recorded once. The V and J genes are TRBV7-9 and TRBJ2-2; a possible D gene is TRBD1 (6 bases). V lost 5 bases to trimming and J lost 5 bases, with 12 bases between them. Looked up from germline, CDR1 is SEHNR and CDR2 is FQNEAQ (reference sequence). This CDR3 spans 14 amino acids. CDR3 sequence reads: CASSHEGGTGELFF. The CDR3 bases are TGTGCCAGCAGCCATGAAGGGGGTACCGGGGAGCTGTTTTTT.

The chain joins TRBV18 to TRBJ1-3; D is perhaps TRBD1 (5 bases). Per germline, CDR1 KGHSH and CDR2 LQKENI. Trimming took 3 bases from V and 3 from J, leaving 12 bases between them. This CDR3 contains 15 residues. The DNA for the CDR3 is TGTGCCAGCTCACCGGGGGGTGAAGGTGGAAACACCATATATTTT. This translates into CASSPGGEGGNTIYF.

This clone was recorded only once. The rearrangement joins TRBV3-1 (or the pseudogene TRBV3-2) to TRBJ2-1; 11 nucleotides line up with TRBD2. The V and J ends lost 2 bases and 10 bases, in that order; junction bases with no gene match: 16. The CDR3 is 18 amino acids. Per germline, CDR1 LGHDT and CDR2 YNNKEL (reference sequence). The CDR3 reads CASSQLRPRSGRVDEQFF. Written as DNA, the CDR3 is TGTGCCAGCAGCCAACTCAGACCCCGTAGCGGGAGGGTTGACGAGCAGTTCTTC.

This clone was seen at least ten times. The chain uses TRBV7-8 and TRBJ2-2; D might be TRBD2 (7 bases). The ends were cut back, 5 bases at V and 6 bases at J, with 16 bases in the middle. The CDR3 consists of 15 residues. Germline V lookup: CDR1 SGHVS, CDR2 FQNEAQ. This CDR3 reads CASSPGGPRAGELFF. The DNA of the CDR3 is TGTGCCAGCAGCCCCGGGGGGCCAAGAGCCGGGGAGCTGTTTTTT. Full variable domain (missing parts from reference TRBV7-8 and TRBJ2-2): GAGVSQSPRYKVAKRGQDVALRCDPISGHVSLFWYQQALGQGPEFLTYFQNEAQLDKSGLPSDRFFAERPEGSVSTLKIQRTQQEDSAVYLCASSPGGPRAGELFFGEGSRLTVL.

This rearrangement joins TRBV3-1 (or the pseudogene TRBV3-2) to TRBJ2-1, with TRBD2 matching over 8 bases. Trimming cost V 3 bases and J 13 bases; bases outside gene matches: 11. This CDR3 spans 14 amino acids. Looked up from germline, CDR1 is LGHDT and CDR2 is YNNKEL (reference sequence). The CDR3 DNA reads TGTGCCAGCAGCCACACCCGGGGGGGCCACTTTCAGTTCTTC. Its protein is CASSHTRGGHFQFF.

V and J are TRBV10-1 and TRBJ2-3, with 7 bases that match TRBD2. J lost 4 bases, V lost 5 bases, and 15 bases had no gene match. The CDR3 runs 17 residues. Germline V gives CDR1 WNHNN, CDR2 SYGVQD (reference sequence). The CDR3, as DNA: TGCGCCAGCAGTCCGGGACTAACCCTCGGGAGCGCAGATACGCAGTATTTT. Protein sequence: CASSPGLTLGSADTQYF.

Here the CDR3 DNA reads TGTGCCAGCAGCTTTGTCCGGGGGGGCTTTACGAATACGCAGTATTTT. This encodes CASSFVRGGFTNTQYF. The rearrangement links TRBV5-6 to TRBJ2-3; 8 bases match TRBD2. The CDR3 has 16 residues. V was clipped by 2 bases and J by 7 bases; unmatched bases: 12. The germline CDR1 and CDR2 sequences are SGHDT and YYEEEE.

The CDR3 reads CASSTGYGYTF. CDR3 nucleotide sequence: TGTGCCAGCAGTACGGGCTATGGCTACACCTTC. The chain joins TRBV27 to TRBJ1-2; unclear D gene. This CDR3 has 11 amino acids. Trimming took 5 bases from V and 4 from J, leaving 5 bases between them. Germline CDR1 is MNHEY and CDR2 is SMNVEV (reference sequence).

CDR3 amino acids: CASSPFQGGEDTQYF. The CDR3 coding sequence is TGCGCCAGCAGCCCATTTCAGGGGGGAGAAGATACGCAGTATTTT. The V and J genes are TRBV5-1 and TRBJ2-3, with D tentatively TRBD1 (7 bases). V lost 4 bases and J lost 5, with 17 bases in between. Germline CDR1 SGHRS, CDR2 YFSETQ. This CDR3 has 15 amino acids.

V gene TRBV3-1 (or the pseudogene TRBV3-2) combines with J gene TRBJ2-1; TRBD2 matches at 7 bases. The CDR3 runs to 16 residues. Per the germline V gene, CDR1 is LGHDT and CDR2 is YNNKEL (reference sequence). The J segment lost 8 bases and the V segment lost 0 bases, leaving 10 bases of the junction unmatched. The chain's CDR3 is CASSQDSEGGSYEQFF. In nucleotides, the CDR3 is TGTGCCAGCAGCCAAGATAGCGAAGGCGGGAGCTATGAGCAGTTCTTC.

This clone was found a few times. The chain couples TRBV12-3 or TRBV12-4 to TRBJ1-5; D is ambiguous. The CDR3 consists of 12 residues. The V gene lost 8 bases and the J gene lost 4 bases, with 9 bases spanning the gap. The CDR3 sequence is CASQTENQPQHF. CDR3 bases: TGTGCCAGCCAGACTGAGAATCAGCCCCAGCATTTT.

This chain uses TRBV5-1 with TRBJ2-2, with D uncertain. Deletions cut 5 bases from V and 6 bases from J, with 17 bases between. The CDR3 has 15 residues. CDR1 and CDR2 from the germline V gene are SGHRS and YFSETQ. Here the CDR3 DNA reads TGCGCCAGCAGGGCGGTGAGTGCTGGTCCCGGGGAGCTGTTTTTT. It translates to CASRAVSAGPGELFF.

The chain links TRBV7-8 to TRBJ2-7; D not certain. The CDR3 loop spans 15 amino acids. Germline assignment: CDR1 SGHVS and CDR2 FQNEAQ. V was shortened by 2 bases and J by 0 bases, with 11 bases between the two germline ends. CDR3 bases: TGTGCCAGCAGCTTAACTACTACCAGCTCCTACGAGCAGTACTTC. This encodes CASSLTTTSSYEQYF.

The rearrangement links TRBV5-5 to TRBJ1-3; D is uncertain. Germline loops: CDR1 SGHKS, CDR2 YYEKEE (reference sequence). The CDR3 contains 15 residues. Between the trimmed V and J ends, which lost 7 bases and 3 bases, there was a span of 17 bases. CDR3 region: CASGFASGVGNTIYF. In DNA, the CDR3 is TGTGCCAGCGGATTCGCATCGGGTGTTGGAAACACCATATATTTT.

The genes are TRBV27 and TRBJ2-5; D gene ambiguous. The CDR3 extends over 13 amino acids. Germline loops: CDR1 MNHEY, CDR2 SMNVEV (reference sequence). V was trimmed by 6 bases and J by 4 bases, leaving 12 bases between them. The CDR3 sequence: CASSPLSRETQYF. In nucleotides, the CDR3 is TGTGCCAGCAGCCCCCTGTCGAGAGAGACCCAGTACTTC.